What follows are 5 T cell receptor beta chains derived from one specimen sequenced in a study of blood T cells in healthy people across ages. The second PCR ran roughly 6 to 12 cycles with a sample-barcoded 5' primer and J-beta primers. TCRdb recomputed calls from the 5' RACE reads with MiXCR, one row per CDR3 protein. Of 1.5 million to 2 million distinct CDR3 sequences listed, roughly 32% were seen once; the top ten hold about 11%. Input material: blood. These receptors came from a woman between 25 and 40 years old in good health.

The chain couples TRBV12-3 or TRBV12-4 to TRBJ2-7; D may be TRBD1 (5 bases). V lost 7 bases and J 7 bases, leaving 20 bases between the germline ends. This CDR3 is 14 amino acids long. The CDR3 bases are TGTGCCAGCACCCCGAAGGGGCTTAGATGGGAGCAGTACTTC. Amino acid sequence: CASTPKGLRWEQYF.

The chain couples TRBV3-1 to TRBJ2-2; TRBD2 agrees at 11 bases. CDR3 length equals 16 residues. Trimming took 0 bases from V and 7 from J; bases not matched to a gene: 4. Germline V CDR1 and CDR2: LGHDT, YNNKEL (reference sequence). The DNA of the CDR3 is TGTGCCAGCAGCCAAGAACCTAGCGGGAGGATCGGGGAGCTGTTTTTT. Protein sequence: CASSQEPSGRIGELFF.

This clonotype was seen a few times. V usage is TRBV12-3 or TRBV12-4 and J usage is TRBJ2-5, with D hard to call. Trimming took 3 bases from V and 4 from J, leaving 12 bases between them. This CDR3 contains 14 residues. The CDR3 is CASSFEASGETQYF. DNA of the CDR3: TGTGCCAGCAGTTTTGAGGCTAGTGGAGAGACCCAGTACTTC.

With regard to this clonotype: One junction end disagrees with the germline gene, perhaps due to a read error. V gene TRBV10-3 combines with J gene TRBJ2-1; maybe TRBD2 (7 bases). Looked up from germline, CDR1 is ENHRY and CDR2 is SYGVKD. The CDR3 is 14 amino acids. CDR3 sequence (DNA): TGTGCCGTCAGGGGACTACCGGGGGACAATGAGCAGTTCTTC. Protein: CAVRGLPGDNEQFF.

This clonotype appeared a few times. The chain has TRBV2 and TRBJ1-1; TRBD1 might be the D (6 bases). CDR3 length equals 13 residues. Germline CDR1 is SNHLY and CDR2 is FYNNEI. V was clipped by 8 bases and J by 7 bases, with 17 bases between them. CDR3 DNA: TGTGCCAGCCGGGAGGGGGATGGTAATGAAGCTTTCTTT. This translates into CASREGDGNEAFF.